This T cell receptor beta chain was identified in a study of T cell responses to AZD1222 COVID-19 vaccine. Study summary: Timing groups of about 4 and about 12 weeks for second doses were pooled.

Notes on the study in general: Only five or six AZD1222 recipients were seropositive at baseline. Mostly white British, mostly female donors; authors suggested clonal diversity may be underestimated. At 160-218 and 743-854, vaccine-associated CD4 TCRs were dominant, and they spanned spike.

Germline V lookup: CDR1 GTSNPN, CDR2 SVGIG (reference sequence). This CDR3 has 14 residues. V lost 1 base to trimming and J lost 3 bases, with 12 bases between them. This clone was recorded once. Its specificity is not known. Sequencing was performed with immunoSEQ multiplex PCR; in TCRdb, only in-frame clones are kept and a portion is missing. Among approximately 100,000 clones, roughly 90% were seen once, and the ten largest hold roughly 4.5%. The clonotype comes from an adult in good health. The chain employs TRBV30 and TRBJ2-5; no definite D call. This specimen was peripheral blood, taken on day 0 of AZD1222 vaccination. CDR3 sequence (DNA): TGTGCCTGGAGTGCTGGACCTAGGGAAGAGACCCAGTACTTC. Its translation: CAWSAGPREETQYF.